This is a list of T cell receptor beta chains from one sample in a study of CD8 T cells in Susac syndrome. From the immunoSEQ multiplex PCR reads, TCRdb called clonotypes with MiXCR, one entry per CDR3 protein. This sample has fewer than 150,000 distinct CDR3 sequences, with 94% found just once. The specimen sequenced was CD8+ T cells from PBMCs. These receptors all come from a human donor in good health. Each CDR3 is given with its conserved first and last residue. Fields, in order: V gene, D gene, clone size, J gene, CDR3 protein, CDR3 DNA. The D gene is left open where the match is weak. Some rows have no size entry. The others give once, few or many, or a class for an expanded clone.

>TRBV6-2/TRBV6-3|TRBD2|NA|TRBJ2-2
CASSYRRGADTGELFF
TGTGCCAGCAGTTACCGGCGGGGGGCAGACACCGGGGAGCTGTTTTTT
>TRBV28|TRBD2|NA|TRBJ2-7
CASSPSGGRHYEQYF
TGTGCCAGCAGTCCCTCTGGCGGGAGACACTACGAGCAGTACTTC
>TRBV19|NA|NA|TRBJ1-2
CASSPLNYGYTF
TGTGCCAGTAGCCCCCTAAACTATGGCTACACCTTC
>TRBV4-3|NA|NA|TRBJ1-1
CASKWRYVGDTEAFF
TGCGCCAGCAAGTGGCGTTATGTGGGGGACACTGAAGCTTTCTTT
>TRBV6-5|TRBD1|NA|TRBJ2-7
CASSPGQATYEQYF
TGTGCCAGCAGTCCGGGACAGGCAACCTACGAGCAGTACTTC
>TRBV20-1|TRBD2|NA|TRBJ2-1
CSASGAGAYNEQFF
TGCAGTGCTAGCGGAGCGGGAGCCTACAATGAGCAGTTCTTC
>TRBV20-1|NA|NA|TRBJ2-5
CSARSLAGGSRGETQYF
TGCAGTGCTAGATCTCTCGCGGGCGGATCGAGGGGAGAGACCCAGTACTTC
>TRBV13|NA|NA|TRBJ2-5
CASSLFSSGTQYF
TGTGCCAGCAGCTTATTTTCCTCGGGGACCCAGTACTTC
>TRBV5-1|TRBD2|NA|TRBJ2-7
CASSSLGGLGDEQYF
TGCGCCAGCAGCTCCCTGGGAGGGTTGGGAGACGAGCAGTACTTC
>TRBV3-1|NA|NA|TRBJ2-5
CASSQEPPPSYQETQYF
TGTGCCAGCAGCCAAGAACCCCCTCCTAGCTACCAAGAGACCCAGTACTTC
>TRBV29-1|NA|NA|TRBJ1-1
CSVGGAYTEAFF
TGCAGCGTTGGCGGGGCGTACACTGAAGCTTTCTTT
>TRBV14|NA|NA|TRBJ2-1
CASSPKMDLEQFF
TGTGCCAGCAGCCCTAAAATGGACCTTGAGCAGTTCTTC
>TRBV19|TRBD2|NA|TRBJ2-1
CASALGSGRYSYNEQFF
TGTGCCAGTGCCTTGGGGAGCGGGAGATACTCCTACAATGAGCAGTTCTTC
>TRBV2|NA|NA|TRBJ1-2
CASGRDANYGYTF
TGTGCCAGCGGGAGGGACGCTAACTATGGCTACACCTTC
>TRBV27|TRBD1|NA|TRBJ1-1
CASSTGQGLSNTEAFF
TGTGCCAGCAGTACGGGACAGGGGTTGTCGAACACTGAAGCTTTCTTT
>TRBV9|TRBD2|NA|TRBJ2-7
CASSVGGMGVRSYEQYF
TGTGCCAGCAGCGTCGGGGGGATGGGAGTTCGGTCCTACGAGCAGTACTTC
>TRBV20-1|TRBD2|NA|TRBJ2-7
CSARGRGLGDEQYF
TGCAGTGCTAGAGGGAGGGGACTAGGGGACGAGCAGTACTTC
>TRBV20-1|NA|NA|TRBJ2-1
CSARDQGLFYNEQFF
TGCAGTGCTAGAGATCAGGGACTCTTCTACAATGAGCAGTTCTTC
>TRBV29-1|TRBD2|once|TRBJ2-3
CSVRASGASTDTQYF
TGCAGCGTGAGGGCTAGCGGAGCTAGCACAGATACGCAGTATTTT
>TRBV27|TRBD1|NA|TRBJ2-7
CASSLRGRYEQYF
TGTGCCAGCAGTTTAAGGGGGCGGTACGAGCAGTACTTC
>TRBV29-1|TRBD2|NA|TRBJ2-1
CSVEGLLAGVNEQFF
TGCAGCGTTGAAGGTCTTCTAGCGGGAGTCAATGAGCAGTTCTTC
>TRBV27|NA|NA|TRBJ1-4
CASSFGVANEKLFF
TGTGCCAGCAGTTTTGGGGTGGCTAATGAAAAACTGTTTTTT
>TRBV27|TRBD1|NA|TRBJ2-7
CASSPWDSSPEQYF
TGTGCCAGCAGTCCATGGGACAGTAGCCCCGAGCAGTACTTC
>TRBV20-1|NA|NA|TRBJ2-7
CSASKLSYEQYF
TGCAGTGCTAGTAAACTCTCCTACGAGCAGTACTTC
>TRBV28|NA|NA|TRBJ1-1
CASSPYRGGSTEAFF
TGTGCCAGCAGTCCTTACCGGGGAGGGAGCACTGAAGCTTTCTTT
>TRBV4-2|NA|once|TRBJ2-5
CASSQVQGETQYF
TGTGCCAGCAGCCAAGTTCAGGGGGAGACCCAGTACTTC
>TRBV12-3/TRBV12-4|NA|NA|TRBJ2-7
CASSSWAFATYEQYF
TGTGCCAGCAGTTCTTGGGCCTTCGCCACCTACGAGCAGTACTTC
>TRBV4-3|NA|NA|TRBJ2-3
CASSPSPTDTQYF
TGCGCCAGCAGCCCCAGTCCCACAGATACGCAGTATTTT
>TRBV6-2/TRBV6-3|NA|NA|TRBJ2-3
CASSYSTTATDTQYF
TGTGCCAGCAGTTACTCGACGACAGCGACAGATACGCAGTATTTT
>TRBV27|NA|NA|TRBJ2-7
CASSLYEQYF
TGTGCCAGCAGTTTGTACGAGCAGTACTTC
>TRBV13|TRBD2|NA|TRBJ2-1
CASSSGLAGVGSSYNEQFF
TGTGCCAGCAGCTCAGGACTAGCGGGAGTGGGGAGCTCCTACAATGAGCAGTTCTTC
>TRBV19|TRBD1|NA|TRBJ1-1
CASSLQGTATEAFF
TGTGCCAGTAGCCTACAGGGGACGGCCACTGAAGCTTTCTTT
>TRBV28|TRBD1|NA|TRBJ1-2
CASSVGTGKLWNGYTF
TGTGCCAGCAGTGTCGGGACAGGGAAACTATGGAATGGCTACACCTTC
>TRBV5-1|TRBD2|NA|TRBJ2-1
CASSSPPGLAVDNEQFF
TGCGCCAGCAGCTCACCCCCGGGACTAGCGGTGGACAATGAGCAGTTCTTC
>TRBV29-1|TRBD2|few|TRBJ2-7
CSAGRGGLSEQYF
TGCAGCGCCGGGAGGGGAGGGTTGAGCGAGCAGTACTTC
>TRBV14|NA|NA|TRBJ1-2
CASSHEGRGYTF
TGTGCCAGCAGCCATGAGGGTCGCGGCTACACCTTC
>TRBV30|TRBD2|NA|TRBJ2-1
CAWSVSGTSGYNEQFF
TGTGCCTGGAGTGTTTCCGGGACTAGCGGTTACAATGAGCAGTTCTTC
>TRBV19|TRBD2|NA|TRBJ2-1
CASSIGLAGVNEQFF
TGTGCCAGTAGTATAGGACTAGCGGGAGTCAATGAGCAGTTCTTC
>TRBV4-3|NA|few|TRBJ2-7
CASSQEFASLGAYEQYF
TGCGCCAGCAGCCAAGAATTCGCTAGCCTAGGGGCCTACGAGCAGTACTTC
>TRBV30|NA|NA|TRBJ2-1
CAWSGASYNEQFF
TGTGCCTGGAGTGGTGCGTCATACAATGAGCAGTTCTTC
>TRBV15|NA|NA|TRBJ2-1
CATSREEIVTSSNEQFF
TGTGCCACCAGCAGGGAGGAAATTGTTACCTCTTCAAATGAGCAGTTCTTC
>TRBV27|NA|NA|TRBJ2-7
CASSSRRGNYEQYF
TGTGCCAGCAGTTCTCGTAGGGGGAATTACGAGCAGTACTTC
>TRBV28|NA|NA|TRBJ2-7
CASSRWGSPYEQYF
TGTGCCAGCAGTCGTTGGGGGAGCCCCTACGAGCAGTACTTC
>TRBV12-3/TRBV12-4|NA|NA|TRBJ2-5
CASSSIGEETQYF
TGTGCCAGCAGTTCGATAGGGGAAGAGACCCAGTACTTC
>TRBV7-3|TRBD1|NA|TRBJ2-7
CASSRFPFGRVTGRGEQYF
TGTGCCAGCAGCCGCTTTCCCTTTGGGCGGGTGACAGGGAGAGGCGAGCAGTACTTC
>TRBV27|NA|NA|TRBJ1-2
CASRGVGYGDGYTF
TGTGCCAGTAGGGGGGTCGGATATGGAGATGGCTACACCTTC
>TRBV30|NA|NA|TRBJ1-1
CAWKGQPNTEAFF
TGTGCCTGGAAGGGGCAGCCAAACACTGAAGCTTTCTTT
>TRBV20-1|NA|NA|TRBJ1-1
CSARSGQAFF
TGCAGTGCTAGATCAGGTCAAGCTTTCTTT
>TRBV29-1|NA|NA|TRBJ2-1
CSVEGVGSSYNEQFF
TGCAGCGTTGAAGGGGTAGGAAGCTCCTACAATGAGCAGTTCTTC
>TRBV20-1|TRBD2|NA|TRBJ2-1
CSARIGGSSYNEQFF
TGCAGTGCTAGAATCGGCGGGAGCTCCTACAATGAGCAGTTCTTC
>TRBV6-2/TRBV6-3|NA|NA|TRBJ1-1
CASSGVMNTEAFF
TGTGCCAGCAGTGGGGTTATGAACACTGAAGCTTTCTTT
>TRBV29-1|NA|NA|TRBJ2-1
CSVYLYEQFF
TGCAGCGTTTATCTCTATGAGCAGTTCTTC
>TRBV14|NA|NA|TRBJ1-1
CASAASGQNTEAFF
TGTGCCAGCGCTGCCAGCGGACAGAACACTGAAGCTTTCTTT
>TRBV27|NA|NA|TRBJ2-7
CAAGLYEQYF
TGTGCCGCTGGTCTGTACGAGCAGTACTTC
>TRBV2|TRBD2|NA|TRBJ2-3
CARTSESTDTQYF
TGTGCCAGGACTAGCGAGAGCACAGATACGCAGTATTTT
>TRBV7-2|TRBD2|NA|TRBJ2-5
CASSSAAGGGEETQYF
TGTGCCAGCAGCTCCGCTGCTGGGGGAGGGGAAGAGACCCAGTACTTC
>TRBV28|TRBD2|NA|TRBJ2-1
CASSPGEREGRDEQFF
TGTGCCAGCAGTCCCGGAGAGAGGGAGGGCCGGGATGAGCAGTTCTTC
>TRBV7-6|NA|once|TRBJ2-1
CASSPLGGPNEQFF
TGTGCCAGCAGCCCCCTGGGTGGGCCAAATGAGCAGTTCTTC
>TRBV20-1|NA|NA|TRBJ2-7
CSARDFHRDDEQYF
TGCAGTGCTAGAGATTTTCATCGGGACGACGAGCAGTACTTC